This T cell receptor beta chain was found in a study of blood T cell repertoires in COVID-19. Study-wide context: The United States, Italy and Spain provided the acute and convalescent COVID-19 samples. The analysed material was cDNA or gDNA that came from T cells, B-cell-depleted T cells, or PBMCs.

Original processing notes: Cell counts per sample came from amplifying reference gene primers. Assay: immunoSEQ multiplex PCR; the TCRdb copy retains only in-frame clones and omits some. V and J calls and clone size are as listed in that table; D and trimming were resolved from the DNA. The sample consists of under 150,000 clones, approximately 77% of them appearing once. Only one count was recorded for this clone. Material for sequencing was peripheral blood. The receptor's source is an elderly man with acute or convalescent COVID-19.

CDR3 DNA sequence: TGTGCCAGCAGAGAGACAGGGGGCAGCTCCTACGAGCAGTACTTC. As protein: CASRETGGSSYEQYF. The J gene is TRBJ2-7, the V gene TRBV3-1 (or the pseudogene TRBV3-2); 10 bases agree with TRBD1. Germline V gene sequence: CDR1 LGHDT, CDR2 YNNKEL (reference sequence). V lost 6 bases to trimming and J lost 0 bases; unmatched junction nucleotides: 5. This CDR3 has 15 residues.